This T cell receptor beta chain was sequenced during a study of vaccination effects on CD4 cells after COVID-19. Study conclusions and caveats: In people who had recovered, most post-vaccine spike-reactive clones were new vaccine-induced clones.

CDR1 and CDR2 (germline): SEHNR, FQNEAQ (reference sequence). This CDR3 is 12 amino acids long. Trimming stripped 6 bases from V and 7 bases from J, with 11 bases between. Comments on this clone: What it binds is unknown.

Culture proceeded for 10 days, and CD4+ T cells were then isolated. A half-medium replacement with IL-2 medium was carried out on days 3 and 7. Only in-frame clones appear in the TCRdb table, and some are missing; sequencing was by immunoSEQ multiplex PCR. Of about 46,000 clones detected, roughly 72% appear once; the ten largest clones hold roughly 8.6%. The chain joins TRBV7-9 to TRBJ2-3; a weak D match, TRBD2 (5 bases). The sequences come from CD4+ T cells from PBMCs cultured without peptide, collected before COVID-19 vaccination. This clonotype originated in a human donor who had a prior SARS-CoV-2 infection. As DNA, the CDR3 is TGTGCCAGCAGTCGGGGTGACTATACGCAGTATTTT. Its protein is CASSRGDYTQYF.